The clone carrying this T cell receptor (beta chain) was seen a single time. PCR amplification relied on 60 Vbeta primers (plus 13 Jbeta primers). The assay was immunoSEQ multiplex PCR, and TCRdb's table has in-frame clones only and misses some. The sample has some 150,000 clones, roughly 79% seen once. V lost 3 bases and J 4 bases, leaving 7 bases between the germline ends. Germline loops: CDR1 SGHTA, CDR2 FQGNSA. CDR3 length equals 13 residues. This sample was taken from a study of cytomegalovirus exposure and HLA in healthy donors. The chain combines TRBV7-2 with TRBJ2-1, with D tentatively TRBD2 (6 bases). This clonotype originated in a woman aged 45 to 65 in good health and CMV-seronegative. Sequenced input: PBMCs. CDR3 nucleotide sequence: TGTGCCAGCAGCTTTGCGGGGTACAATGAGCAGTTCTTC. Its translation: CASSFAGYNEQFF.